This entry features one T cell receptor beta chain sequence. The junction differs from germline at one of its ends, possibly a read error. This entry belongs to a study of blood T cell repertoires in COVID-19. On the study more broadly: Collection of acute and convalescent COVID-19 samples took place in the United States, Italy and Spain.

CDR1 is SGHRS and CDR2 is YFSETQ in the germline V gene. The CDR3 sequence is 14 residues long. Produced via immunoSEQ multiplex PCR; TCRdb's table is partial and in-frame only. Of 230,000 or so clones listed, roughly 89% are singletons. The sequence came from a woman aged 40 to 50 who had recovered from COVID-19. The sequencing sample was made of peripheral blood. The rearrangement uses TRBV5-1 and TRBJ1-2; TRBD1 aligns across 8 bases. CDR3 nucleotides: TGCGCCAGCAGCCTTTGGACAGGGAGTAAGGGTGTAGCCTTC. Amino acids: CASSLWTGSKGVAF.